Described below is a single TCR beta chain sequence and its context. Its specificity is unknown. Being one base from a much bigger clone, this may be a read error. A single record per CDR3 protein comes from TCRdb applying MiXCR to the reads. This sample has fewer than 300,000 distinct CDR3 sequences, with roughly 26% found just once. This record belongs to a study of T cell repertoires in cytomegalovirus infection. Study-wide background: Public TCR beta signatures were indicative of both CMV infection and a matching HLA type. Findings and caveats of the study: HLA-C-restricted TCR beta clonotypes specific for CMV led the ex vivo response. Cumulative public TCR beta family frequency identified CMV carriers with the relevant HLA.

Germline V gene data show CDR1 as MNHNY and CDR2 as SVGAGI (reference sequence). The CDR3 extends over 14 amino acids. The material sequenced was PBMCs. The TCR originated in a human donor in good health (CMV status not recorded). Some clones in this sample may be carry-over from other donors' samples. V gene TRBV6-6 combines with J gene TRBJ2-7, with 8 bases fitting TRBD2. CDR3 sequence reads: CASGYVGTRDEQYF. DNA of the CDR3: TGTGCCAGCGGTTACGTCGGGACTAGGGACGAGCAGTACTTC.